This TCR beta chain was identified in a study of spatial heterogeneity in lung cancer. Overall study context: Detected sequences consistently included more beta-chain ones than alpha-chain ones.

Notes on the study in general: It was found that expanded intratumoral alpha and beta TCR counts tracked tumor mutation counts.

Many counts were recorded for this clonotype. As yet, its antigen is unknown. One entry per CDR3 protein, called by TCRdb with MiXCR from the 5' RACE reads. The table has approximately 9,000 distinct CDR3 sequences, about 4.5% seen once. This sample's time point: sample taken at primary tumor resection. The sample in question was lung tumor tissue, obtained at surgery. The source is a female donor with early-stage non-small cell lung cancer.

The CDR3 bases are TGTGCCAGCAGTTCTCTTGCGGGCAGGTTAAAGGATAGCAATCAGCCCCAGCATTTT. Protein sequence: CASSSLAGRLKDSNQPQHF. This rearrangement joins TRBV28 to TRBJ1-5; D gene ambiguous. Trimming removed 4 bases from V and 0 bases from J, with 22 bases in between. Looked up from germline, CDR1 is MDHEN and CDR2 is SYDVKM. The CDR3 contains 19 residues.